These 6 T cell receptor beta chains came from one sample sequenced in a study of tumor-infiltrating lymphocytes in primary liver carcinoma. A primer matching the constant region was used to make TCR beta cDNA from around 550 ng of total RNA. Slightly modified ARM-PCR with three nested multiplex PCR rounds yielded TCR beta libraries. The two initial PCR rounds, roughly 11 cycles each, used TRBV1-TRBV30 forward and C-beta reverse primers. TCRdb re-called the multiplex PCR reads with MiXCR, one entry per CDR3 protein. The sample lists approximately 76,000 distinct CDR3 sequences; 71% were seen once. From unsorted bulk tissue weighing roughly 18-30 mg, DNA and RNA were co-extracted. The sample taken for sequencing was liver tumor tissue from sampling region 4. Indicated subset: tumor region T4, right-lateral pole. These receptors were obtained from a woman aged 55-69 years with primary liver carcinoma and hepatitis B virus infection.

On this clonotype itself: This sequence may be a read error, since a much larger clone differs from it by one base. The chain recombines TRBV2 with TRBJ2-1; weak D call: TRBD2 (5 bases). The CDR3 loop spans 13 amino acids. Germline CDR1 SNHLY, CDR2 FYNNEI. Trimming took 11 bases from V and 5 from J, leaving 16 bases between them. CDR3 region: CARNYLGNNEQFF. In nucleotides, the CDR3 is TGTGCCCGCAATTACCTCGGGAACAATGAGCAGTTCTTC.

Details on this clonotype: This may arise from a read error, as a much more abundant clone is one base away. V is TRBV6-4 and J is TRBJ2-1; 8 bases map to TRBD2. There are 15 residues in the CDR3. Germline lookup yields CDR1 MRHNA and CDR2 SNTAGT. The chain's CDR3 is CASSEEASGYNVQFF. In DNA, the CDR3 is TGTGCCAGCAGTGAGGAGGCTAGCGGGTACAATGTGCAGTTCTTC.

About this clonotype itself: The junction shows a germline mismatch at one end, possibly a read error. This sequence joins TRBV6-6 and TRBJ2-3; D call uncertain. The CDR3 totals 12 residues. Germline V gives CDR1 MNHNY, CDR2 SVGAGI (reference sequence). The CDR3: CAISLGTDMQYF. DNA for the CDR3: TGTGCCATCAGTTTGGGCACAGATATGCAGTATTTT.

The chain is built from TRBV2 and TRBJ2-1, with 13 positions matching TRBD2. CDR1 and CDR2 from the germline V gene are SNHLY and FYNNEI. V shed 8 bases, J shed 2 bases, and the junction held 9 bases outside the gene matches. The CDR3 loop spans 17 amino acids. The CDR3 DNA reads TGTGCCAGCTCCCGGACTAGCGGGAGAACGGCCTACAATGAGCAGTTCTTC. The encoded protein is CASSRTSGRTAYNEQFF.

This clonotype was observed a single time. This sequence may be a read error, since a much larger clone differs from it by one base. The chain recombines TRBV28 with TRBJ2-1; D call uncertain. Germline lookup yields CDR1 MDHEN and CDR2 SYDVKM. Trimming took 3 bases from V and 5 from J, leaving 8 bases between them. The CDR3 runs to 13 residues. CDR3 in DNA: TGTGCCAGCAGTTTGGTGTTGAACAATGAGCAGTTCTTC. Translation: CASSLVLNNEQFF.

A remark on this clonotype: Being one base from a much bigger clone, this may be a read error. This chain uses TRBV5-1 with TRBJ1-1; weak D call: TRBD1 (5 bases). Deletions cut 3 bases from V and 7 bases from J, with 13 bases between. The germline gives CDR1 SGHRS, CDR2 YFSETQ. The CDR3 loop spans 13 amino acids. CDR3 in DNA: TGCGCCAGCAGCTACTCCAGCGGGGGTGAAGCTTTCTTT. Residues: CASSYSSGGEAFF.